This entry features one T cell receptor beta chain sequence. The sample is drawn from a study of control samples from healthy donors and cancer patients. Profiling relied on immunoSEQ multiplex PCR, and the TCRdb table lists in-frame clones only, not all of them. Seen here are 100,000 to 150,000 clones, around 94% observed once, and the top ten hold about 0.6%. V was trimmed by 5 bases and J by 0 bases, leaving 10 bases between them. CDR1 and CDR2 (germline): MNHEY, SVGAGI. The length of the CDR3 is 14 residues. The rearrangement joins TRBV6-5 to TRBJ1-2, with TRBD1 as a possible D gene (5 bases). Sequencing used PBMCs. This TCR was sampled from a man aged 80 or over with head and neck cancer. In DNA form, the CDR3 reads TGTGCCAGCAGTATCGGGGGTTCTAACTATGGCTACACCTTC. Protein product: CASSIGGSNYGYTF.